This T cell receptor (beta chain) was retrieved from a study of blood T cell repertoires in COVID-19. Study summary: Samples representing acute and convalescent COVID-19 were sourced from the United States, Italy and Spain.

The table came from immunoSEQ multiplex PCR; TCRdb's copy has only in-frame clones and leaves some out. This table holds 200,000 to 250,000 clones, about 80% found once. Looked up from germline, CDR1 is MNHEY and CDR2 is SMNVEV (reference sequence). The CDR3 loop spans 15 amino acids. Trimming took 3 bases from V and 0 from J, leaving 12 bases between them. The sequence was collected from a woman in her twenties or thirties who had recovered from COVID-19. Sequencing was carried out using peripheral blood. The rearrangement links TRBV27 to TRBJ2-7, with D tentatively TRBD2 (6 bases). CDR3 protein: CASSFGLGSSYEQYF. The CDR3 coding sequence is TGTGCCAGCAGTTTTGGGCTCGGGAGCTCCTACGAGCAGTACTTC.